This T cell receptor (beta chain) is drawn from a study of shared clonotypes between healthy human individuals. Overall study results and limits: The small donor group covered limited genetic and exposure diversity. Depth was large, yet rarefaction showed that sorted-subset sequencing was incomplete.

This CDR3 has 12 residues. Germline V gives CDR1 SEHNR, CDR2 FQNEAQ (reference sequence). Deletions cut 5 bases from V and 5 bases from J, with 9 bases between. CD45RO-negative, CCR7-positively selected cells formed the naive CD8 fraction, excluding terminally differentiated effector memory CD45RA+ cells. TCRdb keeps only in-frame clones here, not all; method: immunoSEQ multiplex PCR. Found here are millions of clones, around 93% of them singletons; the top ten hold 1.5% to 2%. Note on this clone: Its antigen is unknown.

The receptor was isolated from a man aged 18 to 30 in good health. Some clones in this sample may be carry-over from other donors' samples. The sequencing sample was made of naive CD8+ T cells from PBMCs. V usage is TRBV7-9 and J usage is TRBJ1-1; D is unclear. DNA for the CDR3: TGTGCCAGCAGCGAAGACCGGACTGAAGCTTTCTTT. It specifies CASSEDRTEAFF.